A selection of T cell receptor beta chains follows, all from one sample in a study of shared clonotypes between healthy human individuals. This table comes from immunoSEQ multiplex PCR, and its TCRdb copy is limited to in-frame clones, with some not included. The sample carries approximately 100,000 clones, around 71% recorded once. The specimen was memory CD8+ T cells sorted from blood. The receptors were sampled from a woman in her twenties or thirties in good health. The conserved cysteine and the conserved F or W are not part of the CDR3 here. D genes are given only for firm matches.

v_gene	j_gene	d_gene	CDR3aa
TRBV11-2	TRBJ2-5	.	ASSLGPQYQETQY
TRBV5-1	TRBJ2-5	.	ASSFSSQETQY
TRBV6-1	TRBJ1-5	TRBD1	ASSEETGGNQPQH
TRBV5-6	TRBJ2-1	.	ASSPGWVELVNEQF
TRBV4-2	TRBJ1-4	.	ASTRQGWGKLF
TRBV6-6	TRBJ1-2	.	ASSYSSRTEDGYT
TRBV28	TRBJ1-1	.	ASRLGARQVF
TRBV6-7	TRBJ2-1	TRBD2	ASSYSKPSGRIYNEQF
TRBV27	TRBJ2-5	.	ASSSQTGYSGTQY
TRBV11-2	TRBJ2-5	.	ASSLDRRLSWETQY
TRBV29-1	TRBJ2-1	.	SAGNNEQF